These T cell receptor beta chains were read from a single sample in a study of T cell responses to AZD1222 COVID-19 vaccine. The assay was immunoSEQ multiplex PCR, and TCRdb's table has in-frame clones only and misses some. Among 60,000 to 80,000 clones, less than 85% were seen once, and the ten largest hold less than 50%. The material was peripheral blood, obtained 28 days after the second AZD1222 dose. Every receptor here comes from an adult who received the AZD1222 COVID-19 vaccine. Each CDR3 is given with its conserved first and last residue. The D gene is left open where the match is weak. For some rows the clone size is stated as once, few or many, or as a class when expanded; others skip it.

v_gene: TRBV30; d_gene: TRBD1; j_gene: TRBJ1-3; abundance: -; CDR3nt: TGTGCCTGGAGCGCCGGGCAGGGGGCCAACACCATATATTTT; CDR3aa: CAWSAGQGANTIYF
v_gene: TRBV24-1; d_gene: -; j_gene: TRBJ2-1; abundance: -; CDR3nt: TGTGCCACCAGTGATTCAACAGTCAATGAGCAGTTCTTC; CDR3aa: CATSDSTVNEQFF
v_gene: TRBV28; d_gene: -; j_gene: TRBJ2-1; abundance: -; CDR3nt: TGTGCCAGCAGCCCGTCTCGGGGCTACTACAATGAGCAGTTCTTC; CDR3aa: CASSPSRGYYNEQFF
v_gene: TRBV30; d_gene: TRBD2; j_gene: TRBJ2-7; abundance: -; CDR3nt: TGTGCCTGGAGTCAGGCGGGGGAGGGCGAGCAGTACTTC; CDR3aa: CAWSQAGEGEQYF
v_gene: TRBV6-4; d_gene: -; j_gene: TRBJ1-1; abundance: -; CDR3nt: TGTGCCAGCAGTGTTGAGATGAACACTGAAGCTTTCTTT; CDR3aa: CASSVEMNTEAFF
v_gene: TRBV29-1; d_gene: TRBD1; j_gene: TRBJ2-7; abundance: -; CDR3nt: TGCAGCGTTGTATTGGCGGACAGGACCTACGAGCAGTACTTC; CDR3aa: CSVVLADRTYEQYF
v_gene: TRBV20-1; d_gene: -; j_gene: TRBJ1-2; abundance: -; CDR3nt: TGCAGTGCTAGATTCCGTAGTGGCTACACCTTC; CDR3aa: CSARFRSGYTF
v_gene: TRBV6-5; d_gene: TRBD1; j_gene: TRBJ2-2; abundance: -; CDR3nt: TGTGCCAGCCAGGGACAGGGGTACACCGGGGAGCTGTTTTTT; CDR3aa: CASQGQGYTGELFF
v_gene: TRBV5-6; d_gene: -; j_gene: TRBJ2-5; abundance: -; CDR3nt: TGTGCCAGCAGCTTAGCAAACTACGGGACACAAGAGACCCAGTACTTC; CDR3aa: CASSLANYGTQETQYF
v_gene: TRBV28; d_gene: -; j_gene: TRBJ2-3; abundance: -; CDR3nt: TGTGCCAGCAGTTTACGAGAAATCGGGGGAGATACGCAGTATTTT; CDR3aa: CASSLREIGGDTQYF
v_gene: TRBV5-1; d_gene: -; j_gene: TRBJ1-1; abundance: -; CDR3nt: TGCGCCAGCCTTCCCGGCCACAGGGACACTGAAGCTTTCTTT; CDR3aa: CASLPGHRDTEAFF
v_gene: TRBV5-1; d_gene: -; j_gene: TRBJ2-5; abundance: -; CDR3nt: TGCGCCAGCAGCTTGGACTGGAGACCAAGGACCCAGTACTTC; CDR3aa: CASSLDWRPRTQYF
v_gene: TRBV18; d_gene: -; j_gene: TRBJ2-3; abundance: few; CDR3nt: TGTGCCAGCTCACCGACCGCGGCCAGCACAGATACGCAGTATTTT; CDR3aa: CASSPTAASTDTQYF
v_gene: TRBV4-2; d_gene: -; j_gene: TRBJ2-7; abundance: -; CDR3nt: TGTGCCAGCAGCCAAGGGGGGGCCACCTACGAGCAGTACTTC; CDR3aa: CASSQGGATYEQYF
v_gene: TRBV11-1; d_gene: -; j_gene: TRBJ1-1; abundance: few; CDR3nt: TGTGCCAGCAGCTTAGGGCAGGCCCACACTGAAGCTTTCTTT; CDR3aa: CASSLGQAHTEAFF
v_gene: TRBV5-6; d_gene: -; j_gene: TRBJ2-7; abundance: -; CDR3nt: TGTGCCAGCAGCTTGGGGGGCCGGGACACCGAGCAGTACTTC; CDR3aa: CASSLGGRDTEQYF
v_gene: TRBV28; d_gene: TRBD1; j_gene: TRBJ2-7; abundance: few; CDR3nt: TGTGCCAGCAGTTTAGGGACAGGACGGCCTCACAATTACGAGCAGTACTTC; CDR3aa: CASSLGTGRPHNYEQYF
v_gene: TRBV19; d_gene: -; j_gene: TRBJ1-1; abundance: -; CDR3nt: TGTGCCAGTACCCCCGGGGGCGTCACTGAAGCTTTCTTT; CDR3aa: CASTPGGVTEAFF
v_gene: TRBV20-1; d_gene: -; j_gene: TRBJ2-3; abundance: -; CDR3nt: TGCAGTGCTAGTCGTAGCGGAGCTAGCACAGATACGCAGTATTTT; CDR3aa: CSASRSGASTDTQYF
v_gene: TRBV4-2; d_gene: -; j_gene: TRBJ1-5; abundance: -; CDR3nt: TGTGCCAGCAGTCCCACCGCCCGCATGCATTATCAGCCCCAGCATTTT; CDR3aa: CASSPTARMHYQPQHF
v_gene: TRBV19; d_gene: -; j_gene: TRBJ1-2; abundance: -; CDR3nt: TGTGCCAGTACCGGGACCTTCGGATTTAGCTTTGATGGCTACACCTTC; CDR3aa: CASTGTFGFSFDGYTF
v_gene: TRBV9; d_gene: -; j_gene: TRBJ2-6; abundance: once; CDR3nt: TGTGCCAGCAGCGTCCTGGGGACGGACTCTGGGGCCAACGTCCTGACTTTC; CDR3aa: CASSVLGTDSGANVLTF
v_gene: TRBV4-3; d_gene: -; j_gene: TRBJ1-1; abundance: -; CDR3nt: TGCGCCAGCAGCCATCGACGGAACACTGAAGCTTTCTTT; CDR3aa: CASSHRRNTEAFF
v_gene: TRBV29-1; d_gene: TRBD2; j_gene: TRBJ2-5; abundance: -; CDR3nt: TGCAGCGTCGCCTGGCGGGGAGGGCGCCAAGAGACCCAGTACTTC; CDR3aa: CSVAWRGGRQETQYF
v_gene: TRBV28; d_gene: -; j_gene: TRBJ1-5; abundance: -; CDR3nt: TGTGCCAGCAGTTTGGGGAAACCCCAGCATTTT; CDR3aa: CASSLGKPQHF
v_gene: TRBV6-5; d_gene: -; j_gene: TRBJ2-5; abundance: -; CDR3nt: TGTGCCAGCAGCACCCACGGAGAGACCCAGTACTTC; CDR3aa: CASSTHGETQYF
v_gene: TRBV5-5; d_gene: -; j_gene: TRBJ2-2; abundance: -; CDR3nt: TGTGCCAGCAGCTTGGTGCAGGGTGTGTCCGGGGAGCTGTTTTTT; CDR3aa: CASSLVQGVSGELFF
v_gene: TRBV3-1/TRBV3-2; d_gene: -; j_gene: TRBJ1-3; abundance: -; CDR3nt: TGTGCCAGCAGCCTGGAGGGGAACACCATATATTTT; CDR3aa: CASSLEGNTIYF
v_gene: TRBV15; d_gene: -; j_gene: TRBJ2-5; abundance: -; CDR3nt: TGTGCCACCAGCCATGCTCGCTGGGGCGAGACCCAGTACTTC; CDR3aa: CATSHARWGETQYF
v_gene: TRBV12-3/TRBV12-4; d_gene: TRBD1; j_gene: TRBJ1-6; abundance: -; CDR3nt: TGTGCCAGCAGACCCAGGGGGAATTCACCCCTCCACTTT; CDR3aa: CASRPRGNSPLHF
v_gene: TRBV5-1; d_gene: TRBD1; j_gene: TRBJ2-6; abundance: once; CDR3nt: TGCGCCAGCAGCGGTACAGGGGGCTATCGCTCTGGGGCCAACGTCCTGACTTTC; CDR3aa: CASSGTGGYRSGANVLTF
v_gene: TRBV7-9; d_gene: TRBD2; j_gene: TRBJ2-5; abundance: -; CDR3nt: TGTGCCAGCAGCCCGCAGGGACTAGCGGGAGTAGAGACCCAGTACTTC; CDR3aa: CASSPQGLAGVETQYF
v_gene: TRBV11-2; d_gene: -; j_gene: TRBJ2-2; abundance: -; CDR3nt: TGTGCCAGCAGCTTTGTAGCGAACACCGGGGAGCTGTTTTTT; CDR3aa: CASSFVANTGELFF
v_gene: TRBV2; d_gene: -; j_gene: TRBJ2-1; abundance: -; CDR3nt: TGTGCCAGCAGTGGCAGGGGTTGGAATGAGCAGTTCTTC; CDR3aa: CASSGRGWNEQFF
v_gene: TRBV7-9; d_gene: TRBD1; j_gene: TRBJ2-7; abundance: -; CDR3nt: TGTGCCAGCAGTTCGTTCCGGGACAGTAAGGGACGAGAGCAGTACTTC; CDR3aa: CASSSFRDSKGREQYF
v_gene: TRBV7-7; d_gene: TRBD2; j_gene: TRBJ2-1; abundance: -; CDR3nt: TGTGCCAGCAGTGAGGGACTAGCGGGGGGAAACCATGAGCAGTTCTTC; CDR3aa: CASSEGLAGGNHEQFF
v_gene: TRBV5-1; d_gene: -; j_gene: TRBJ2-2; abundance: -; CDR3nt: TGCGCCAGCAGAATAGGCGGGTACACCGGGGAGCTGTTTTTT; CDR3aa: CASRIGGYTGELFF
v_gene: TRBV30; d_gene: -; j_gene: TRBJ1-5; abundance: -; CDR3nt: TGTGCCTGGAGTGCAAACGAGTATCAGCCCCAGCATTTT; CDR3aa: CAWSANEYQPQHF
v_gene: TRBV27; d_gene: -; j_gene: TRBJ2-3; abundance: -; CDR3nt: TGTGCCAGCAGTTTATCGATCGGGGATTACCGTACGCAGTATTTT; CDR3aa: CASSLSIGDYRTQYF
v_gene: TRBV7-7; d_gene: TRBD1; j_gene: TRBJ2-5; abundance: -; CDR3nt: TGTGCCAGCAGCCAACAAACAGGGGGCCAAGAGACCCAGTACTTC; CDR3aa: CASSQQTGGQETQYF
v_gene: TRBV4-1; d_gene: -; j_gene: TRBJ2-7; abundance: -; CDR3nt: TGCGCCAGCAGCCAAGATTCTCAGGGCCTCGAGCAGTACTTC; CDR3aa: CASSQDSQGLEQYF
v_gene: TRBV5-1; d_gene: TRBD1; j_gene: TRBJ2-5; abundance: -; CDR3nt: TGCGCCAGCAGCTTGGCGACAGGGGAAGAGACCCAGTACTTC; CDR3aa: CASSLATGEETQYF
v_gene: TRBV18; d_gene: -; j_gene: TRBJ1-5; abundance: -; CDR3nt: TGTGCCAGCTCACCAGGTTCCGAGGGGGCCCAGCATTTT; CDR3aa: CASSPGSEGAQHF
v_gene: TRBV10-3; d_gene: TRBD1; j_gene: TRBJ2-2; abundance: -; CDR3nt: TGTGCCATCAGCCCCGGACAGGGGGCTAAGGAGAACACCGGGGAGCTGTTTTTT; CDR3aa: CAISPGQGAKENTGELFF
v_gene: TRBV12-3/TRBV12-4; d_gene: -; j_gene: TRBJ2-7; abundance: -; CDR3nt: TGTGCCAGCAGCCGCGGGGACTACGAGCAGTACTTC; CDR3aa: CASSRGDYEQYF
v_gene: TRBV12-5; d_gene: -; j_gene: TRBJ2-1; abundance: -; CDR3nt: TGTGCTAGTGGTTTTGGGGGAGGATACAATGAGCAGTTCTTC; CDR3aa: CASGFGGGYNEQFF
v_gene: TRBV7-7; d_gene: -; j_gene: TRBJ2-2; abundance: -; CDR3nt: TGTGCCAGCAGCTTATATTTCGCATCGAACACCGGGGAGCTGTTTTTT; CDR3aa: CASSLYFASNTGELFF
v_gene: TRBV9; d_gene: -; j_gene: TRBJ2-7; abundance: -; CDR3nt: TGTGCCAGCAGCGAGGGTCTGACCCCGAGGAAGCAGTACTTC; CDR3aa: CASSEGLTPRKQYF
v_gene: TRBV12-3/TRBV12-4; d_gene: -; j_gene: TRBJ2-5; abundance: -; CDR3nt: TGTGCCAGCAGTTTAGCAGGGACGGAGACCCAGTACTTC; CDR3aa: CASSLAGTETQYF
v_gene: TRBV5-6; d_gene: -; j_gene: TRBJ2-2; abundance: -; CDR3nt: TGTGCCAGCAGCTTGGCGGACGGGGAGCTGTTTTTT; CDR3aa: CASSLADGELFF
v_gene: TRBV6-5; d_gene: -; j_gene: TRBJ1-4; abundance: -; CDR3nt: TGTGCCAGCATAAAGGGGCGTGAAAAACTGTTTTTT; CDR3aa: CASIKGREKLFF
v_gene: TRBV7-2; d_gene: -; j_gene: TRBJ2-5; abundance: -; CDR3nt: TGTGCCAGCAGCTTAGCGCTAGCCCGAGAGACCCAGTACTTC; CDR3aa: CASSLALARETQYF
v_gene: TRBV19; d_gene: -; j_gene: TRBJ2-1; abundance: once; CDR3nt: TGTGCCAGTAGTAGTAGGGTTACGGCCTACAATGAGCAGTTCTTC; CDR3aa: CASSSRVTAYNEQFF
v_gene: TRBV28; d_gene: -; j_gene: TRBJ2-3; abundance: -; CDR3nt: TGTGCCAGCAGTACCCCAAAGGGCACAGATACGCAGTATTTT; CDR3aa: CASSTPKGTDTQYF
v_gene: TRBV11-3; d_gene: -; j_gene: TRBJ2-2; abundance: once; CDR3nt: TGTGCCAGCAGCTTAACGAGGGGCTCCACCGGGGAGCTGTTTTTT; CDR3aa: CASSLTRGSTGELFF